This TCR beta chain was identified in a study of CD8 T cells in ankylosing spondylitis (dated by TCRdb to the late 2010s). The study in broad terms: To find TCR variants linked to disease, the study profiled T cell receptor beta repertoires in ankylosing spondylitis patients and healthy donors. The whole study cohort included 85 to 120 healthy donors and some 27 ankylosing spondylitis patients. Samples of peripheral blood were taken, and for ankylosing spondylitis patients, synovial fluid was collected as well. Study-wide findings and limitations: Blood from ankylosing spondylitis patients appeared to be characterized by a TCR beta motif composed of about eight highly homologous amino acid variants. The disease-linked clones showed a CD8+ phenotype and occurred at relatively low frequencies in peripheral blood. Significant enrichment of the disease-linked clones was reported in matched synovial fluid samples from ankylosing spondylitis patients. Some of the motif variants had been reported before in the synovial fluid and blood of reactive arthritis patients, a finding that suggests common disease-initiation mechanisms.

This clonotype appeared many times. Its antigen is not yet known. No per-base quality is available; no much larger clone lies one base away. Sequencing relied on an Illumina HiSeq 2500. Quantitative 5'-RACE with molecular barcodes was the method used to prepare the TCR beta libraries. The original pipeline was this. A new computational method based on a probabilistic model of VDJ rearrangement was used to identify disease-linked TCR variants. TCRdb reprocessed the public reads (quality trimming at Q25 with fastp, clone calling with MiXCR) and kept in-frame beta chains. Rows merge per CDR3 protein into single entries with the most common DNA and genes. The V and J calls and clone size are TCRdb's, not the authors'. The sample data list about 240,000 distinct CDR3 sequences, and 8.6% of these were observed just once. The ten largest clones take up around 6.8% of the sample. The CDR3 holds 13 amino acids from the cysteine to the phenylalanine. Only CDR3 DNA is held: 39 bases, read in frame from base 1. Sequences SGHAT (CDR1) and FQNNGV (CDR2) are obtained from the germline V gene. Trimming takes 5 bases from V and 8 bases from J, and the germline ends sit 13 bases apart.

The receptor chain draws on TRBV11-2 and TRBJ2-1; too little of a D gene remains to name it. The clonotype was recovered from a male donor with ankylosing spondylitis or in good health (not recorded which). Sequencing was performed on blood, either unsorted or a sorted T cell fraction (not recorded which). The nucleotide sequence is TGTGCCAGCAGCCCTCCCGACCGCGATGAGCAGTTCTTC. This is translated as CASSPPDRDEQFF.